These 10 T cell receptor beta chains share one sample of origin, sequenced in a study of PD-1 blockade in classical Hodgkin lymphoma. Assay: immunoSEQ multiplex PCR; the TCRdb copy retains only in-frame clones and omits some. This sample yields about 24,000 clones, of which 60% to 80% are seen a single time; 15% to 20% belongs to the top ten. Time point described: cycle 4 day 1 (C4D1), after 6 weeks of nivolumab. With no exception, relapse followed autologous stem cell transplantation in all patients, and brentuximab vedotin exposure varied. The source was peripheral blood mononuclear cells (PBMCs), collected before the fourth cycle of nivolumab. The receptors come from a human donor with classical Hodgkin lymphoma.

J is TRBJ2-1 and V is TRBV27; 9 positions agree with TRBD2. The CDR3 runs to 16 residues. CDR1 and CDR2 (germline): MNHEY, SMNVEV (reference sequence). Unmatched junction bases numbered 3, after V lost 2 bases and J lost 1 base. The CDR3: CASSLSAGGSYNEQFF. As DNA, the CDR3 is TGTGCCAGCAGTTTAAGTGCGGGAGGGTCCTACAATGAGCAGTTCTTC.

The chain couples TRBV19 to TRBJ1-1; 8 bases fit TRBD1. This CDR3 comprises 16 residues. Trimming cost V 6 bases and J 2 bases; bases outside gene matches: 11. Germline-derived CDR1 and CDR2 are LNHDA and SQIVND (reference sequence). The CDR3 reads CASRGALTGANTEAFF. CDR3 DNA sequence: TGTGCCAGTAGGGGGGCATTGACAGGGGCTAACACTGAAGCTTTCTTT.

The V call is TRBV7-9, the J call TRBJ1-5; tentative D call: TRBD1 (6 bases). Trimming removed 6 bases from V and 3 bases from J, with 12 bases in between. The CDR3 is 14 residues long. Germline V lookup: CDR1 SEHNR, CDR2 FQNEAQ (reference sequence). CDR3 in DNA: TGTGCCAGCAGTTCTGGACAGATCAATCAGCCCCAGCATTTT. Translation gives CASSSGQINQPQHF. Based on the CDR3 plus reference TRBV7-9 and TRBJ1-5, the full variable domain is DTGVSQNPRHKITKRGQNVTFRCDPISEHNRLYWYRQTLGQGPEFLTYFQNEAQLEKSRLLSDRFSAERPKGSFSTLEIQRTEQGDSAMYLCASSSGQINQPQHFGDGTRLSIL.

In regard to this clone: Other DNA variants within this sample encode the same CDR3. The chain combines TRBV4-3 with TRBJ1-5, with TRBD1 as a possible D gene (5 bases). Germline V gives CDR1 LGHNA, CDR2 YSLEER. This CDR3 is built from 16 residues. Trimming left V 0 bases short and J 9 bases short, with 18 bases between. CDR3 sequence reads: CASSQDFLGGRRPQHF. Written as DNA, the CDR3 is TGCGCCAGCAGCCAAGATTTTCTTGGGGGTCGGAGGCCCCAGCATTTT.

This chain connects TRBV6-1 to TRBJ1-5; D uncertain. V was clipped by 2 bases and J by 6 bases, with 11 bases between them. CDR3 length equals 14 residues. Germline CDR1 MNHNS, CDR2 SASEGT. In DNA form, the CDR3 reads TGTGCCAGCAGTGAATTGGTGGCTGCTCAGCCCCAGCATTTT. It translates to CASSELVAAQPQHF.

This chain uses TRBV6-1 with TRBJ1-2; TRBD1 aligns across 8 bases. Germline lookup yields CDR1 MNHNS and CDR2 SASEGT. The trim removed 6 bases at V and 3 bases at J, leaving 6 bases unmatched. CDR3 length: 14 residues. The DNA of the CDR3 is TGTGCCAGCAGGGACAGGGACCGGGACTATGGCTACACCTTC. It codes for CASRDRDRDYGYTF.

The rearrangement joins TRBV5-5 to TRBJ2-2; D call uncertain. Germline V CDR1 and CDR2: SGHKS, YYEKEE (reference sequence). Deletions cut 2 bases from V and 1 base from J, with 3 bases between. CDR3 length: 13 residues. The CDR3 here is CASSFRNTGELFF. DNA of the CDR3: TGTGCCAGCAGCTTCAGGAACACCGGGGAGCTGTTTTTT.

This clone was picked up one time. The V and J genes are TRBV27 and TRBJ2-6; D gene uncertain. Germline assignment: CDR1 MNHEY and CDR2 SMNVEV (reference sequence). V was cut by 10 bases and J by 2 bases, with 9 bases left in between. The length of the CDR3 is 13 residues. The CDR3 spells CATRPTGANVLTF. Written as DNA, the CDR3 is TGTGCCACCCGTCCAACTGGGGCCAACGTCCTGACTTTC.

This clone was counted only a few times. The chain combines TRBV2 with TRBJ2-4; the D is unclear. Trimming stripped 7 bases from V and 5 bases from J, with 18 bases between. Germline lookup yields CDR1 SNHLY and CDR2 FYNNEI. The length of the CDR3 is 15 residues. For the CDR3, the DNA is TGTGCCAGCACGTTGGGCCCCACTCTGGAAAACATTCAGTACTTC. Amino acid sequence: CASTLGPTLENIQYF. The whole variable domain, filled in from reference TRBV2 and TRBJ2-4, reads EPEVTQTPSHQVTQMGQEVILRCVPISNHLYFYWYRQILGQKVEFLVSFYNNEISEKSEIFDDQFSVERPDGSNFTLKIRSTKLEDSAMYFCASTLGPTLENIQYFGAGTRLSVL.

In its sample, this clone is medium-sized (0.01 to 0.1%). The chain links TRBV30 to TRBJ2-1, with 10 bases lining up with TRBD2. With 1 base clipped from V and 12 bases from J, the junction kept 12 bases outside the gene matches. The CDR3 length is 15 residues. The germline CDR1 and CDR2 sequences are GTSNPN and SVGIG (reference sequence). The CDR3 region is CAWSELGAGGLGQFF. Here the CDR3 DNA reads TGTGCCTGGAGTGAACTAGGAGCGGGGGGGCTTGGGCAGTTCTTC.